The text below deals with one T cell receptor beta chain. Its antigen is unidentified. The data originate from a study of T-cell memory formation after mild COVID-19. Points from the study as a whole: CD4+ bias marked clones expanding day 15 to 37, unlike balanced contracting clones. The SARS-CoV-2 specificity of second-wave clones reaching peak at day 37 remained unverified. Pre-infection memory held some responding clones, suggesting pre-existing cross-reactive T cells responded.

The authors produced TCR alpha and TCR beta cDNA libraries with sample barcodes and UMIs by 5'RACE using constant-segment primers. TCRdb processed the 5' RACE reads anew with MiXCR; each CDR3 protein has one entry. The table lists fewer than 250,000 distinct CDR3 sequences, more than 9% of them singletons. CDR3 length equals 16 residues. Unmatched junction bases numbered 11, after V lost 1 base and J lost 7 bases. The V gene's germline CDR1 is SGHRS and CDR2 YFSETQ. J is TRBJ2-3 and V is TRBV5-1; TRBD2 matches at 8 bases. The source of this sequence is a man aged 18 to 30 who had mild COVID-19 (a few samples of this study predate the infection). Cell type and time point are not known. Sequenced input: PBMCs or a T cell subset sorted from them (not recorded which). The CDR3 DNA sequence: TGCGCCAGCAGCTTGCAATCCAGCGGGGGCGGGAATACGCAGTATTTT. Its protein is CASSLQSSGGGNTQYF.